Listed here is a single TCR beta chain. What it binds is not known. This record belongs to a study of cytomegalovirus exposure and HLA in healthy donors. Whole-study results and caveats: Judged likely to be a sequencing artifact was a cluster of highly shared sequence variants.

Researchers ran the PCR with 60 Vbeta and 13 Jbeta primers. Clones were read by immunoSEQ multiplex PCR, and TCRdb kept only the in-frame ones, dropping some. The sample shows about 67,000 clones, 78% of them seen only once. The origin of this receptor is a man aged 40-49 years in good health and CMV-seronegative. The sample was PBMCs.

The CDR3 DNA sequence: TGTGCCAGCAGTGCAAATCTAGCGGGTAGGAACGAGCAGTACTTC. This encodes CASSANLAGRNEQYF. This chain joins TRBV6-6 and TRBJ2-5; TRBD2 agrees at 8 bases. The closer fit of TRBJ2-7 to the DNA end suggests the J call may be wrong. Germline values: CDR1 MNHNY, CDR2 SVGAGI (reference sequence). The length of the CDR3 is 15 residues.